Listed here is a single T cell receptor beta chain. As yet, its antigen is unknown. This entry belongs to a study of vaccination and CD4 T cells after COVID-19. Study details: Two of the convalescents were Hispanic, and convalescents were six males and four females. The study, taken as a whole, reports: Of the reactive clones in convalescent patients, a median around 83% showed up only post-vaccination.

The CDR3 is made up of 14 amino acids. Per germline, CDR1 SGHNT and CDR2 YENEEA. Trimming removed 5 bases from V and 5 bases from J, with 14 bases in between. The Oncomine TCR Beta short-read assay sequenced DNA from cultured CD4+ T cells. MiXCR was run by TCRdb on the PCR reads, yielding one entry per CDR3 protein. The repertoire holds 13,000 or so distinct CDR3 sequences, with roughly 26% as singletons. As to treatment: roughly 10-day PBMC culture with coronavirus spike peptide pools or control peptides (ViraFEST assay). The sequence was collected from a human donor who received a COVID-19 vaccine. The sample consisted of CD4+ T cells from blood, cultured in vitro, taken before SARS-CoV-2 vaccination. This chain connects TRBV11-3 to TRBJ2-3; D might be TRBD1 (6 bases). CDR3 sequence reads: CASSPEGHRDTQYF. CDR3 nucleotide sequence: TGTGCCAGCAGCCCCGAGGGACACAGAGATACGCAGTATTTT.